This T cell receptor (beta chain) came from a study of blood T cells in healthy people across ages. Points from the study as a whole: Unknown donor CMV status possibly confounded expanded clonotype changes. Relative to aged donors, long-lived donors carried more naive CD4+ cells and displayed higher diversity.

This clonotype occurred many times. Antigen unknown. A second PCR of about 7 to 12 cycles used a sample-barcoded 5' primer and a J-beta primer mix. TCRdb used MiXCR to reprocess the 5' RACE reads, holding one entry per CDR3 protein. The sample shows 850,000 to 950,000 distinct CDR3 sequences, 29% of them seen only once. The CDR3 extends over 16 amino acids. Trimming took off 0 bases at V and 0 bases at J, with 9 bases between the two ends. CDR1 and CDR2 (germline): SGHRS, YFSETQ. Caucasian, healthy and from Russia, the donors were aged between about 6 and 90. Researchers report isolating at least 6 million PBMCs per sample.

This TCR derives from a woman older than 75 in good health. This chain links TRBV5-1 with TRBJ1-4; no clear D gene. The sequenced material came from blood. The CDR3 DNA reads TGCGCCAGCAGCTTGGGGCAGCGAACAACTAATGAAAAACTGTTTTTT. It codes for CASSLGQRTTNEKLFF.